The clone carrying this TCR beta chain was seen a single time. Its specificity is not known. Trimming at V came to 4 bases and at J to 7 bases, leaving 10 bases not matched to a gene. Germline-derived CDR1 and CDR2 are SGDLS and YYNGEE. There are 14 residues in the CDR3. The data originate from a study of cytomegalovirus exposure and HLA in healthy donors. The study's findings and limits: The study flagged some 180 TCR beta chains as cytomegalovirus-associated.

13 Jbeta primers and 60 Vbeta primers were used for the PCR. Generated by immunoSEQ multiplex PCR, the TCRdb table keeps only in-frame clones and is missing some. Found here are 99,000 or so clones, approximately 80% of them singletons; the top ten hold 1% to 1.5%. The TCR was taken from a man between 25 and 39 years old in good health and CMV-seronegative. The sample was PBMCs. The chain combines TRBV9 with TRBJ1-1; TRBD1 aligns across 7 bases. The CDR3 spells CASSPRGGRDEAFF. Here the CDR3 DNA reads TGTGCCAGCAGCCCCCGAGGGGGCCGAGATGAAGCTTTCTTT.